This TCR beta chain was sequenced during a study of shared clonotypes between healthy human individuals. Produced via immunoSEQ multiplex PCR; TCRdb's table is partial and in-frame only. The sample records around 1.6 million clones, approximately 98% being singletons. V was clipped by 2 bases and J by 6 bases, with 19 bases between them. CDR3 length equals 17 residues. Per the germline V gene, CDR1 is MNHNS and CDR2 is SASEGT. The receptor comes from a man aged 30 to 39 in good health. This rearrangement joins TRBV6-1 to TRBJ1-4; D is perhaps TRBD1 (5 bases). What was sequenced was naive CD4+ T cells sorted from blood. Subset noted: CD45RA+ positively selected. The DNA of the CDR3 is TGTGCCAGCAGTGAAACAATCAGGGTGAGGTTGGATGAAAAACTGTTTTTT. It is translated as CASSETIRVRLDEKLFF.